This T cell receptor (beta chain) was captured in a study of regulatory T cells in long-lasting Graves disease. This clonotype was picked up many times. The authors built TCR beta libraries using iRepertoire HTBI primers and Arm-PCR of CDR3 regions. TCRdb independently ran MiXCR on the multiplex PCR reads; one entry per CDR3 protein. The data show approximately 400,000 distinct CDR3 sequences, roughly 23% seen once. Germline CDR1 is SGHAT and CDR2 is FQNNGV. The V gene end was trimmed by 4 bases and the J gene end by 2 bases; junction bases not matched to a gene: 3. This CDR3 is built from 14 residues. Time point indicated: persistent/refractory GD, antithyroid drugs over 5 years with positive TRAb. Preparation of the TCR library used RNA extracted from PBMCs. Patients of an endocrinology department in Xi'an, China, were included.

This receptor was identified in a woman between 40 and 50 years old with Graves disease. The sample consisted of peripheral blood mononuclear cells (PBMCs), taken when the disease was refractory, from a patient treated with antithyroid drugs. V is TRBV11-2 and J is TRBJ2-7, with TRBD2 matching 9 bases. CDR3 residues: CASSSLAGPYEQYF. The CDR3 DNA is TGTGCCAGCAGCTCCCTAGCGGGACCCTACGAGCAGTACTTC.